What follows are 7 T cell receptor beta chains derived from one specimen sequenced in a study of cytomegalovirus exposure and HLA in healthy donors. Sequenced by immunoSEQ multiplex PCR; TCRdb stores in-frame clones only, minus some. The sample consists of 250,000 to 300,000 clones, approximately 86% of them appearing once. Material for sequencing was PBMCs. Source of these receptors: a woman under 30 in good health and CMV-seronegative.

V and J are TRBV9 and TRBJ1-5; 8 bases match TRBD1. The CDR3 is 15 amino acids. The germline V gene has CDR1 SGDLS and CDR2 YYNGEE. J was trimmed by 5 bases and V by 3 bases; bases with no gene match: 7. The CDR3 loop reads CASSADGQGYQPQHF. DNA for the CDR3: TGTGCCAGCAGCGCAGATGGACAGGGCTATCAGCCCCAGCATTTT.

Worth noting for this clone: The sample has other DNA sequences that encode this CDR3 too. The rearrangement links TRBV7-6 to TRBJ2-7; D is ambiguous. This CDR3 comprises 13 residues. Germline CDR1 and CDR2: SGHVS and FNYEAQ. The V gene lost 1 base and the J gene lost 1 base, with 5 bases spanning the gap. The CDR3 reads CASSLDSSYEQYF. DNA of the CDR3: TGTGCCAGCAGCTTAGATTCTTCCTACGAGCAGTACTTC.

This chain uses TRBV28 with TRBJ2-7; TRBD2 matches 12 bases. V was clipped by 5 bases and J by 3 bases; unmatched bases: 8. The CDR3 consists of 16 residues. Germline V lookup: CDR1 MDHEN, CDR2 SYDVKM. This chain's CDR3 is CASSPRLAGEVYEQYF. The CDR3, as DNA: TGTGCCAGCAGTCCGCGACTAGCGGGGGAGGTCTACGAGCAGTACTTC.

This rearrangement joins TRBV19 to TRBJ1-4; TRBD1 agrees at 9 bases. Germline CDR1 is LNHDA and CDR2 is SQIVND (reference sequence). The V gene end was trimmed by 6 bases and the J gene end by 4 bases; junction bases not matched to a gene: 6. The CDR3 is 15 amino acids. The chain's CDR3 is CASSRTGVLNEKLFF. CDR3 coding DNA: TGTGCCAGTAGCAGGACAGGGGTCCTTAATGAAAAACTGTTTTTT.

V is TRBV9 and J is TRBJ1-1, with TRBD1 matching 9 bases. Trimming at V came to 3 bases and at J to 2 bases, leaving 11 bases not matched to a gene. CDR1 and CDR2 from the germline V gene are SGDLS and YYNGEE. This CDR3 is built from 17 residues. CDR3 in amino acids: CASSAISPDRGNTEAFF. In DNA, the CDR3 is TGTGCCAGCAGCGCCATCAGCCCGGACAGGGGTAACACTGAAGCTTTCTTT.

This chain links TRBV9 with TRBJ1-6; tentative D call: TRBD1 (6 bases). CDR3 length equals 14 residues. V lost 2 bases to trimming and J lost 13 bases, with 16 bases between them. Germline V gene sequence: CDR1 SGDLS, CDR2 YYNGEE. The CDR3, as DNA: TGTGCCAGCAGCGTTGTGGACAGATCTTCGCCCCTCCACTTT. Translated, it gives CASSVVDRSSPLHF.

This clone was seen only a few times. DNA of the CDR3: TGTGCCAGCAGCCAAGCTCTAGCGGGAGAAGGTACCGGGGAGCTGTTTTTT. It translates to CASSQALAGEGTGELFF. The chain has TRBV4-2 and TRBJ2-2; 10 positions agree with TRBD2. CDR3 length: 17 residues. In germline, CDR1 is LGHNA, CDR2 YNFKEQ. V lost 1 base and J lost 5; bases outside the gene matches: 7.